The 30 T cell receptor beta chains presented below share a single source sample, sequenced in a study of post-analysis software for immune sequencing data. Study-level results: In patients, TRBV5-6, TRBV5-1 and TRBV20-1 belonged to five TRBV segments found more frequently than in controls.

Prepared libraries of TCR beta cDNA carried unique molecular identifiers. TCRdb analysed the PCR reads with MiXCR anew, one entry per CDR3 protein. Here the sample spans almost 700,000 distinct CDR3 sequences, 55% to 60% being singletons. Their antigens are not known. Sequenced sample: blood. These receptors came from a girl aged 2 to 10 with multiple sclerosis.

This rearrangement joins TRBV20-1 to TRBJ2-1, with 11 bases identical to TRBD2. Unmatched junction bases numbered 4, after V lost 5 bases and J lost 4 bases. This CDR3 spans 14 amino acids. Germline CDR1 and CDR2: DFQATT and SNEGSKA (reference sequence). The CDR3 spells CSALGLAEYNEQFF. CDR3 in DNA: TGCAGTGCTCTGGGACTAGCGGAGTACAATGAGCAGTTCTTC.

This sequence joins TRBV6-5 and TRBJ1-1; D is possibly TRBD1 (5 bases). V lost 6 bases to trimming and J lost 3 bases, with 17 bases between them. Germline V lookup: CDR1 MNHEY, CDR2 SVGAGI. This CDR3 has 15 residues. The CDR3 DNA follows: TGTGCCAGCAGCCGCTCCCTGGTGGGGGACACTGAAGCTTTCTTT. It encodes CASSRSLVGDTEAFF.

The chain combines TRBV29-1 with TRBJ2-3; D is ambiguous. The V end was cut by 3 bases, the J end by 0 bases, with 10 bases between. This CDR3 has 14 residues. The germline gives CDR1 SQVTM, CDR2 ANQGSEA. CDR3 DNA sequence: TGCAGCGTTGACTCTGGGCCCAGCACAGATACGCAGTATTTT. Its protein product is CSVDSGPSTDTQYF.

The V gene is TRBV5-1, the J gene TRBJ2-7; 13 nucleotides align to TRBD2. The CDR3 spans 17 residues. Germline V gives CDR1 SGHRS, CDR2 YFSETQ. Trimming took 2 bases from V and 1 from J; bases not matched to a gene: 6. The CDR3 reads CASSFGLAGVSSYEQYF. As DNA, the CDR3 is TGCGCCAGCAGCTTCGGACTAGCGGGAGTGAGTTCCTACGAGCAGTACTTC.

The chain uses TRBV5-1 and TRBJ2-5, with 7 nucleotides matching TRBD1. V shed 5 bases, J shed 1 base, and the junction held 17 bases outside the gene matches. This CDR3 is built from 18 residues. From germline, CDR1 is SGHRS and CDR2 YFSETQ. The chain's CDR3 is CASRYGQDLREFQETQYF. The DNA for the CDR3 is TGCGCCAGCAGATACGGACAGGACCTTCGTGAATTCCAAGAGACCCAGTACTTC. The full variable domain, its missing parts supplied by reference TRBV5-1 and TRBJ2-5, is KAGVTQTPRYLIKTRGQQVTLSCSPISGHRSVSWYQQTPGQGLQFLFEYFSETQRNKGNFPGRFSGRQFSNSRSEMNVSTLELGDSALYLCASRYGQDLREFQETQYFGPGTRLLVL.

The CDR3 region has the DNA TGTGCCAGCAGTTTTTCGGGACTGAACTATGGCTACACCTTC. The encoded protein is CASSFSGLNYGYTF. V and J are TRBV27 and TRBJ1-2; TRBD1 is a possible D gene (5 bases). V shed 3 bases and J shed 2 bases, with 10 bases lying between them. The CDR3 has 14 amino acids. Per the germline V gene, CDR1 is MNHEY and CDR2 is SMNVEV (reference sequence).

The chain links TRBV20-1 to TRBJ2-3; TRBD2 agrees at 7 bases. V lost 2 bases and J lost 0; bases outside the gene matches: 2. The germline gives CDR1 DFQATT, CDR2 SNEGSKA (reference sequence). The CDR3 length is 14 residues. The CDR3 DNA reads TGCAGTGCTAGATGGGGGGGTAGCACAGATACGCAGTATTTT. Protein: CSARWGGSTDTQYF.

This clonotype showed up just once. This rearrangement joins TRBV6-2 or TRBV6-3 to TRBJ2-1; D call uncertain. The germline V gene has CDR1 MNHEY and CDR2 SVGEGT. Deletions cut 0 bases from V and 0 bases from J, with 12 bases between. The CDR3 sequence is 17 residues long. The CDR3 reads CASSYSLSGGSYNEQFF. Written as DNA, the CDR3 is TGTGCCAGCAGTTACTCCCTCTCTGGCGGCTCCTACAATGAGCAGTTCTTC.

This clonotype has only a few counts. V is TRBV6-5 and J is TRBJ1-2; 7 bases are a match to TRBD1. This CDR3 is 14 amino acids long. After removal of 4 bases from V and 8 bases from J, the junction contained 10 bases not matched to a gene. Looked up from germline, CDR1 is MNHEY and CDR2 is SVGAGI. The CDR3 region is CASSSGTVEIGYTF. In nucleotides, the CDR3 is TGTGCCAGCAGTTCCGGGACAGTGGAAATCGGCTACACCTTC.

V and J are TRBV6-2 or TRBV6-3 and TRBJ2-7; 10 bases fit TRBD2. The CDR3 is 15 amino acids. Trimming at V came to 5 bases and at J to 3 bases, leaving 7 bases not matched to a gene. Germline CDR1 and CDR2: MNHEY and SVGEGT. This CDR3 is CASSPLAGVYYEQYF. The CDR3 bases are TGTGCCAGCAGTCCCCTAGCGGGGGTTTACTACGAGCAGTACTTC.

CDR3 residues: CASSHGLEGPYSYEQYF. The CDR3 DNA follows: TGTGCCAGCAGCCACGGACTAGAGGGCCCTTATTCCTACGAGCAGTACTTC. V gene TRBV4-2 combines with J gene TRBJ2-7, with 7 nucleotides matching TRBD2. This CDR3 is built from 17 residues. Germline V CDR1 and CDR2: LGHNA, YNFKEQ. J was trimmed by 1 base and V by 3 bases; bases with no gene match: 12.

The V call is TRBV29-1, the J call TRBJ2-7, with D possibly TRBD1 on 5 matching bases. The J call may be faulty, since TRBJ2-5 better matches the DNA end. The germline V gene encodes CDR1 SQVTM and CDR2 ANQGSEA. The CDR3 loop spans 13 amino acids. The CDR3 loop is CSVGGPQGETQYF. Written as DNA, the CDR3 is TGCAGCGTTGGTGGCCCCCAGGGTGAGACCCAGTACTTC.

The V gene is TRBV9, the J gene TRBJ2-5, with D tentatively TRBD1 (6 bases). Germline V gene lookup returns CDR1 SGDLS and CDR2 YYNGEE. V was cut by 0 bases and J by 4 bases, with 10 bases left in between. The CDR3 is made up of 14 amino acids. CDR3 amino acids: CASSVGWGRETQYF. In DNA, the CDR3 is TGTGCCAGCAGCGTAGGGTGGGGGCGAGAGACCCAGTACTTC.

The rearrangement joins TRBV20-1 to TRBJ1-1; no reliable D call. The CDR3 is made up of 16 amino acids. V was pared by 0 bases and J by 4 bases, with 18 bases between. Germline V gene sequence: CDR1 DFQATT, CDR2 SNEGSKA (reference sequence). The CDR3 here is CSARDAGETPPTEAFF. The DNA for the CDR3 is TGCAGTGCTAGAGACGCAGGAGAGACCCCCCCCACTGAAGCTTTCTTT.

The chain is built from TRBV20-1 and TRBJ2-1; unclear D gene. The germline V gene encodes CDR1 DFQATT and CDR2 SNEGSKA (reference sequence). With 3 bases removed from V and 5 bases from J, the gap between germline ends came to 17 bases. There are 15 residues in the CDR3. The DNA for the CDR3 is TGCAGTGCTAGTCTCGACTCCGCGAACAACAATGAGCAGTTCTTC. As protein: CSASLDSANNNEQFF.

The chain uses TRBV20-1 and TRBJ2-1, with 7 bases that match TRBD2. The germline CDR1 and CDR2 sequences are DFQATT and SNEGSKA (reference sequence). The CDR3 has 14 amino acids. Losses at the gene ends were 3 bases for V and 8 bases for J; bases not matched to a gene: 10. The chain's CDR3 is CSASGGSIGDEQFF. The CDR3 DNA is TGCAGTGCTAGTGGCGGGAGTATTGGAGATGAGCAGTTCTTC.

This chain links TRBV6-5 with TRBJ2-5; 9 nucleotides match TRBD1. The CDR3 runs to 14 residues. Germline trimming cut 6 bases from V and 3 bases from J; bases unmatched to any gene: 5. From germline, CDR1 is MNHEY and CDR2 SVGAGI. The CDR3 region has the DNA TGTGCCAGCAGCGGGGACAGGGTGGAAGAGACCCAGTACTTC. Protein: CASSGDRVEETQYF.

This clonotype was picked up a small number of times. The chain is built from TRBV20-1 and TRBJ2-3, with 10 nucleotides matching TRBD2. The germline CDR1 and CDR2 sequences are DFQATT and SNEGSKA (reference sequence). The CDR3 is 18 residues long. With V trimmed by 0 bases and J by 1 base, 10 bases remained unmatched. The CDR3, as DNA: TGCAGTGCTAGAGATCGGTTAGCGGGGGGTTCTGGCACAGATACGCAGTATTTT. Translated: CSARDRLAGGSGTDTQYF.

V and J are TRBV7-9 and TRBJ2-1, with D maybe TRBD1 (6 bases). The V gene's germline CDR1 is SEHNR and CDR2 FQNEAQ (reference sequence). Trimming shortened V by 7 bases and J by 0 bases, and 19 bases separated the two germline ends. This CDR3 is 17 amino acids long. In nucleotides, the CDR3 is TGTGCCAGCACCCCTCCTCTAGACAGGAGCTCCTACAATGAGCAGTTCTTC. This codes for CASTPPLDRSSYNEQFF.

The chain joins TRBV7-2 to TRBJ2-5; 9 bases are shared with TRBD2. Unmatched junction bases numbered 9, after V lost 5 bases and J lost 5 bases. This CDR3 is 15 amino acids long. CDR1 SGHTA and CDR2 FQGNSA come from the germline V gene. The CDR3 here is CASSTTRGGLETQYF. CDR3 sequence (DNA): TGTGCCAGCAGCACAACGCGGGGGGGCCTGGAGACCCAGTACTTC.

The rearrangement joins TRBV29-1 to TRBJ1-2; 8 bases map to TRBD1. The V segment lost 7 bases and the J segment 6 bases; nucleotides outside the gene matches: 4. Germline CDR1 is SQVTM and CDR2 is ANQGSEA. This CDR3 contains 11 residues. CDR3 loop: CSGQGADGYTF. The DNA for the CDR3 is TGCAGCGGGCAGGGGGCCGATGGCTACACCTTC.

This CDR3 is CASSPGTLSIHEQYF. Written as DNA, the CDR3 is TGTGCCAGCAGTCCCGGGACTCTTAGTATCCACGAGCAGTACTTC. The V gene is TRBV2, the J gene TRBJ2-5; D is perhaps TRBD2 (6 bases). The DNA end favors TRBJ2-7, so the J call may be wrong. The germline CDR1 and CDR2 sequences are SNHLY and FYNNEI. The CDR3 is 15 amino acids.

The V gene is TRBV7-6, the J gene TRBJ1-5, with TRBD1 identical over 9 bases. The CDR3 consists of 15 residues. Germline trimming cut 4 bases from V and 7 bases from J; bases unmatched to any gene: 8. Germline values: CDR1 SGHVS, CDR2 FNYEAQ. In DNA, the CDR3 is TGTGCCAGCAGCTCCGGGACAGGGACTTCGCAGCCCCAGCATTTT. This codes for CASSSGTGTSQPQHF.

This sequence joins TRBV20-1 and TRBJ2-7; 9 positions match TRBD2. This CDR3 has 14 residues. Germline V CDR1 and CDR2: DFQATT, SNEGSKA (reference sequence). V shed 6 bases and J 5 bases; nucleotides not matched to a gene: 11. CDR3 in DNA: TGCAGTGCCGCTCCAAGCGGGAGGTTGCACGAGCAGTACTTC. Protein sequence: CSAAPSGRLHEQYF.

The chain employs TRBV5-5 and TRBJ2-3; D not resolved. The CDR3 loop spans 15 amino acids. From germline, CDR1 is SGHKS and CDR2 YYEKEE (reference sequence). Trimming took 4 bases from V and 8 from J, leaving 20 bases between them. The CDR3 region is CASSPDLPELGTQYF. CDR3 sequence (DNA): TGTGCCAGCAGCCCGGACCTCCCCGAACTGGGTACGCAGTATTTT.

The chain is built from TRBV9 and TRBJ2-5; D possibly corresponds to TRBD1 (5 bases). This CDR3 is built from 16 residues. Trimming removed 1 base at V and 1 base at J, with 14 bases between. In germline, CDR1 is SGDLS, CDR2 YYNGEE. The CDR3 reads CASSVRAGQIQETQYF. DNA for the CDR3: TGTGCCAGCAGCGTAAGGGCAGGACAAATCCAAGAGACCCAGTACTTC.

The rearrangement links TRBV6-6 to TRBJ2-3; TRBD2 matches 7 bases. This CDR3 is 15 amino acids long. The V and J ends lost 4 bases and 4 bases, in that order; junction bases with no gene match: 8. Germline V gives CDR1 MNHNY, CDR2 SVGAGI (reference sequence). The DNA of the CDR3 is TGTGCCAGCAGTTTGACTAGCCAGGGAGCAGATACGCAGTATTTT. Its protein product is CASSLTSQGADTQYF.

On this clonotype itself: The junction departs from the called germline gene at one end, perhaps through a read error. CDR3 nucleotides: TGTGCCTGCAGCGTAGGGACAGGAGGTCAAGAGACCCAGTACTTC. It yields the protein CACSVGTGGQETQYF. The V call is TRBV9, the J call TRBJ2-4, with 8 positions matching TRBD1. The last part of the DNA fits TRBJ2-5 better; the J call may be wrong. Germline CDR1 reads SGDLS; CDR2 reads YYNGEE. The CDR3 is 15 residues long.

The genes are TRBV5-1 and TRBJ1-2, with a weak D call TRBD1 (5 bases). Looked up from germline, CDR1 is SGHRS and CDR2 is YFSETQ. This CDR3 contains 17 residues. V was clipped by 3 bases and J by 8 bases, with 26 bases between them. As DNA, the CDR3 is TGCGCCAGCAGCTCGGGAATTAACCGGGGCCCAGGAAGGGGCTACACCTTC. Protein sequence: CASSSGINRGPGRGYTF.

This clonotype was seen a handful of times. The chain combines TRBV12-3 or TRBV12-4 with TRBJ2-7, with D possibly TRBD1 on 6 matching bases. This CDR3 region has 17 residues. V was clipped by 5 bases and J by 1 base, with 21 bases between them. DNA for the CDR3: TGTGCCAGCAGTCCGCCTTGGGCAGGGGAATCGTCCTACGAGCAGTACTTC. Protein: CASSPPWAGESSYEQYF.